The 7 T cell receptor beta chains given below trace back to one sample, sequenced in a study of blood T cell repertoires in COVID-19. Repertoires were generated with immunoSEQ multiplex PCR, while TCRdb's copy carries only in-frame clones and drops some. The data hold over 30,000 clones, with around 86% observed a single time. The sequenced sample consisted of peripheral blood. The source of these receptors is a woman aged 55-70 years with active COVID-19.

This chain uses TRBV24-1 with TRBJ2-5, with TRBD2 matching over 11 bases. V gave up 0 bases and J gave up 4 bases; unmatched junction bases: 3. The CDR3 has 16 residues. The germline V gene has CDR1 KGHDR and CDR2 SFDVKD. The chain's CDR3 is CATSDLLAGGGETQYF. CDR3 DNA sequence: TGTGCCACCAGTGATTTGTTAGCGGGAGGGGGAGAGACCCAGTACTTC.

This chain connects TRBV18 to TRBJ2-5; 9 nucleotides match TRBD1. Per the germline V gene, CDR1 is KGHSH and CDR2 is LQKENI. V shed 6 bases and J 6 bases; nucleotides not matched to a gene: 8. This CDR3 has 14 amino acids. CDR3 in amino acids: CASSPETGGKTQYF. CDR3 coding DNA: TGTGCCAGCTCCCCCGAGACAGGGGGAAAGACCCAGTACTTC.

The chain's CDR3 is CSVQTGNYGYTF. The CDR3 coding sequence is TGCAGCGTCCAGACAGGGAACTATGGCTACACCTTC. The chain is built from TRBV29-1 and TRBJ1-2; 7 positions match TRBD1. Germline loops: CDR1 SQVTM, CDR2 ANQGSEA. V lost 6 bases and J lost 2; bases outside the gene matches: 3. The CDR3 extends over 12 amino acids.

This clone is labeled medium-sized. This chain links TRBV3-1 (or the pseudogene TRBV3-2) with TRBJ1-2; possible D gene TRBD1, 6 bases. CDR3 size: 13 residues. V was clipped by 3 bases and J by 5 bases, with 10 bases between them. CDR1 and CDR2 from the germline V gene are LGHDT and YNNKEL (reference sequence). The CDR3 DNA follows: TGTGCCAGCAGCCACAGGGGTACTTATGGCTACACCTTC. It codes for CASSHRGTYGYTF.

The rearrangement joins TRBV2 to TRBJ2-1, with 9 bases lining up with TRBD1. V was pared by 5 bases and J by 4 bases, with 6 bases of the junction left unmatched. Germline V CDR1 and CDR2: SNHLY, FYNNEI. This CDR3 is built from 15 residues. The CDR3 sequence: CASSRDRAGYNEQFF. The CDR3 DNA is TGTGCCAGCAGTAGGGACAGGGCAGGGTACAATGAGCAGTTCTTC.

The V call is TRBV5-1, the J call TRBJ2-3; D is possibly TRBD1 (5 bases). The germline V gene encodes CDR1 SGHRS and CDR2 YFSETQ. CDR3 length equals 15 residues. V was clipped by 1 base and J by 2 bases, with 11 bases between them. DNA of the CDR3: TGCGCCAGCAGCTTGCAGGGAATGGTCACAGATACGCAGTATTTT. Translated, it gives CASSLQGMVTDTQYF.

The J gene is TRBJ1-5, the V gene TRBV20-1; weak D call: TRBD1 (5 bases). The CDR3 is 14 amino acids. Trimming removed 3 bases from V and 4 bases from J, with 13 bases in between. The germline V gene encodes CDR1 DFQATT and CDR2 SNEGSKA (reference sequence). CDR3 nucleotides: TGCAGTGCTAGTTGGCAGGGTATTAATCAGCCCCAGCATTTT. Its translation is CSASWQGINQPQHF.